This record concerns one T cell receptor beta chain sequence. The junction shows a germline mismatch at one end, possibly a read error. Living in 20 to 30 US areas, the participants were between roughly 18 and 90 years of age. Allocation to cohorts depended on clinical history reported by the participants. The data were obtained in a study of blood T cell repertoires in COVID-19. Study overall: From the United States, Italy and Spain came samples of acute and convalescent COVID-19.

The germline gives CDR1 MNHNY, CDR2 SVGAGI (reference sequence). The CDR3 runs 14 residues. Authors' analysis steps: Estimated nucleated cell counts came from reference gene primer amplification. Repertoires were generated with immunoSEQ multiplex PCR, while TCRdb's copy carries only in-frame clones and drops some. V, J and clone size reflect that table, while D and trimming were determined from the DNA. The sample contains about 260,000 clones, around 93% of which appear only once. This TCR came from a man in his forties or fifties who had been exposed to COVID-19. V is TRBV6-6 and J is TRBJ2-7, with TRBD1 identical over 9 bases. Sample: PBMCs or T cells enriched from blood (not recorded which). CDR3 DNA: TGTGCCAGTAGTTCTGGGACAGGGACCTACGAGCAGTACTTC. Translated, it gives CASSSGTGTYEQYF.